One sample yielded the 10 T cell receptor beta chains listed below, sequenced in a study of T cells in Graves' hyperthyroidism and ophthalmopathy. Researchers amplified the TCR beta CDR3 regions from RNA transcripts. Using the HTBI primer set, a first-round RT-PCR was run on the TCR CDR3. MiXCR, applied by TCRdb to the multiplex PCR reads, yields one record per CDR3 protein. The sample includes roughly 500,000 distinct CDR3 sequences, about half of them seen just once. The sequencing sample was made of peripheral blood or thyroid tissue (not recorded which). All receptors come from an adult woman with Graves' disease, either hyperthyroidism or ophthalmopathy (not recorded which).

This clonotype was counted a few times. The chain uses TRBV24-1 and TRBJ2-1, with a weak D call TRBD2 (6 bases). The CDR3 extends over 15 amino acids. V gave up 3 bases and J gave up 5 bases, with 13 bases separating them. The germline CDR1 and CDR2 sequences are KGHDR and SFDVKD. CDR3 residues: CATSDPGLDNNEQFF. The CDR3 bases are TGTGCCACCAGTGATCCGGGACTCGATAACAATGAGCAGTTCTTC.

The CDR3 reads CATSDGGLAGGAAGELFF. Here the CDR3 DNA reads TGTGCCACCAGTGATGGGGGACTAGCGGGAGGAGCCGCCGGGGAGCTGTTTTTT. J is TRBJ2-2 and V is TRBV24-1; 15 bases align to TRBD2. Germline-derived CDR1 and CDR2 are KGHDR and SFDVKD. Trimming cost V 3 bases and J 6 bases; bases outside gene matches: 7. This CDR3 region has 18 residues.

This clonotype occurred many times. This chain joins TRBV7-3 and TRBJ2-7; tentatively, D is TRBD2 (6 bases). Germline CDR1 reads SGHTA; CDR2 reads FQGTGA. V shed 1 base and J shed 0 bases, with 13 bases lying between them. The length of the CDR3 is 16 residues. CDR3 in amino acids: CASSLNGGLSSYEQYF. CDR3 sequence (DNA): TGTGCCAGCAGCTTAAACGGGGGACTTAGCTCCTACGAGCAGTACTTC.

The rearrangement links TRBV7-3 to TRBJ2-5; 7 nucleotides match TRBD2. The length of the CDR3 is 14 residues. V was clipped by 2 bases and J by 4 bases; unmatched bases: 4. Looked up from germline, CDR1 is SGHTA and CDR2 is FQGTGA. As DNA, the CDR3 is TGTGCCAGCAGCTTAGGGGGGGGTCCAGAGACCCAGTACTTC. The encoded protein is CASSLGGGPETQYF.

In its sample, this clonotype was seen a few times. The chain links TRBV7-9 to TRBJ1-4, with D possibly being TRBD1 (5 bases). The ends were cut back, 6 bases at V and 6 bases at J, with 14 bases in the middle. CDR3 length: 14 residues. The germline V gene has CDR1 SEHNR and CDR2 FQNEAQ (reference sequence). CDR3 coding DNA: TGTGCCAGCAGTCTCTCCCAGGGAGATGAAAAACTGTTTTTT. Translating gives CASSLSQGDEKLFF.

V is TRBV6-5 and J is TRBJ1-1, with TRBD1 matching over 7 bases. After removal of 4 bases from V and 1 base from J, the junction contained 15 bases not matched to a gene. The CDR3 loop spans 18 amino acids. CDR1 MNHEY and CDR2 SVGAGI come from the germline V gene. In DNA form, the CDR3 reads TGTGCCAGCAGTTTTACTGACAGGGTCTTAACCAAGAACACTGAAGCTTTCTTT. This encodes CASSFTDRVLTKNTEAFF.

This clonotype was counted between two and nine times. The chain combines TRBV20-1 with TRBJ1-1; TRBD1 matches 10 bases. This CDR3 region has 15 residues. The J segment lost 3 bases and the V segment lost 3 bases, leaving 7 bases of the junction unmatched. Germline loops: CDR1 DFQATT, CDR2 SNEGSKA (reference sequence). The CDR3 spells CSASRAGTGDTEAFF. CDR3 sequence (DNA): TGCAGTGCTAGCAGAGCCGGGACAGGGGACACTGAAGCTTTCTTT.

In DNA, the CDR3 is TGTGCCAGCAGCTCGAGCAACAGAGGTGAGACCCAGTACTTC. Its protein product is CASSSSNRGETQYF. The V and J genes are TRBV7-6 and TRBJ2-5; D remains ambiguous. The germline V and J ends were trimmed by 4 bases and 5 bases, with 14 bases remaining between them. The CDR3 is made up of 14 amino acids. Germline V gene lookup returns CDR1 SGHVS and CDR2 FNYEAQ.

The genes are TRBV7-8 and TRBJ2-7; no firm D call. Looked up from germline, CDR1 is SGHVS and CDR2 is FQNEAQ. V lost 6 bases, J lost 1 base, and 13 bases lay in between. This CDR3 has 14 amino acids. The CDR3 nucleotides read TGTGCCAGCAGACTCCGGACGGGTTCCTACGAGCAGTACTTC. Protein product: CASRLRTGSYEQYF.

This clonotype was seen more than once but under ten times. This chain uses TRBV18 with TRBJ1-1; TRBD1 matches at 7 bases. CDR1 and CDR2 from the germline V gene are KGHSH and LQKENI. CDR3 length: 14 residues. With 6 bases clipped from V and 3 bases from J, the junction kept 7 bases outside the gene matches. Here the CDR3 reads CASSPLGQDTEAFF. For the CDR3, the DNA is TGTGCCAGCTCTCCGCTCGGACAGGACACTGAAGCTTTCTTT.